This TCR beta chain was sequenced in a study of T cells in Graves' hyperthyroidism and ophthalmopathy. On this clonotype: Its cognate antigen is unknown.

CDR1 is MNHEY, CDR2 SMNVEV, per germline (reference sequence). CDR3 length: 16 amino acids. Trimming took 3 bases from V and 7 from J; bases not matched to a gene: 12. RNA transcripts provided the source from which TCR beta CDR3 regions were amplified. The HTBI primer set was used in a first-round RT-PCR of the TCR CDR3. MiXCR, applied by TCRdb to the multiplex PCR reads, yields one record per CDR3 protein. The sample comprises approximately 600,000 distinct CDR3 sequences, about 20% of which are singletons, and 30% to 40% rests with the top ten. With duration under 3 months, ophthalmopathy was active: Clinical Activity Score at least 3, NOSPECS at least 4. Patients were excluded because of uncontrolled infection, other autoimmune disease, pregnancy or lactation. The source of the PBMCs was about 10 ml of fresh peripheral blood. Whole-study results and caveats: Model-based prediction identified ophthalmopathy a median around 6.5 months prior to its onset.

The chain uses TRBV27 and TRBJ1-5; 7 bases match TRBD1. This receptor was obtained from a young man with Graves' ophthalmopathy. The sequenced sample consisted of blood. The CDR3 loop reads CASSFGFRGEGQPQHF. In DNA, the CDR3 is TGTGCCAGCAGTTTTGGATTCAGGGGGGAGGGACAGCCCCAGCATTTT.